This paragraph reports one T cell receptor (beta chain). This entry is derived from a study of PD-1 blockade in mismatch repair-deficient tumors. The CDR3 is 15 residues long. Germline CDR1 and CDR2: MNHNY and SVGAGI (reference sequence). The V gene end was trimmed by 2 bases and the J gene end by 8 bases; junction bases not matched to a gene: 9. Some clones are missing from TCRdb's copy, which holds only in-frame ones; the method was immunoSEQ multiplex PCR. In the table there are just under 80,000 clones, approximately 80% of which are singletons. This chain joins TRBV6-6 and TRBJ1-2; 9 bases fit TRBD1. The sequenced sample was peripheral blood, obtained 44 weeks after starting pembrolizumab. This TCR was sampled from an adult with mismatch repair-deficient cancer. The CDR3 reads CASSYGAGTGTGYTF. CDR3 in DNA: TGTGCCAGCAGTTACGGCGCCGGGACAGGGACGGGCTACACCTTC.